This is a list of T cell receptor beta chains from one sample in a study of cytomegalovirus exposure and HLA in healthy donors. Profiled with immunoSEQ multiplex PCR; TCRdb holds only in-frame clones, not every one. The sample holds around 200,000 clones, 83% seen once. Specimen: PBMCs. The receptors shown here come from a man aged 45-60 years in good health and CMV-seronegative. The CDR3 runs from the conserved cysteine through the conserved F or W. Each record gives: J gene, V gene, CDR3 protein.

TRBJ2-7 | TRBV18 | CASSPQLAGEDEQYF
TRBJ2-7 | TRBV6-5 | CASSYRQGAGEQYF
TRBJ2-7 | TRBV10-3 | CAISSGTSGSYEQYF
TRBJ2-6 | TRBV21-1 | CASSKEYEQESGANVLTF
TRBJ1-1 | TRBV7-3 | CASSFTGNPNTEAFF
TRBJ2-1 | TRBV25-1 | CASNTGGTSSSYNEQFF
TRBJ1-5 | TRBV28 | CASSLPGTGIVNQPQHF
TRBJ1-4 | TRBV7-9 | CASSLPGRTNEKLFF
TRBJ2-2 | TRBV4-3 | CASSPRSGTGELFF
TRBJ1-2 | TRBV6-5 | CASSYDARGLMLTYTF
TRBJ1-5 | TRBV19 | CASTRGDQPQHF
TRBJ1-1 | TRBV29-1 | CSVEDHRGAGTEAFF
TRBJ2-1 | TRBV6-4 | CASSQTSGEYNEQFF
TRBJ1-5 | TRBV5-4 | CASSLSRGGPQHF
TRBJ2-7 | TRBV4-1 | CASSQEGTGEEQYF
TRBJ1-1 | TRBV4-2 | CASSQDLGTGALAFF
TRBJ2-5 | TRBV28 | CASSSVQETQYF
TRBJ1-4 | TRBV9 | CASSPVVGQRNEKLFF
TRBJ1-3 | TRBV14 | CASSHYTSSGNTIYF
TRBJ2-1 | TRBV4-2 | CASSRQRGGGGNEQFF
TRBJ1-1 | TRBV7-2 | CASSLGGLSEAFF
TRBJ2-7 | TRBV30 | CAWVGQSPTSGSYEQYF
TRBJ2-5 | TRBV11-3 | CASSYAGKETQYF
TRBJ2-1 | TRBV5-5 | CASSGTSDRYNEQFF
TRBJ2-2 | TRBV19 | CASSHRAGELFF
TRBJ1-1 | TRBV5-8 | CASSLIHTEAFF
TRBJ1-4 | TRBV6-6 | CASNKGDSTNEKLFF
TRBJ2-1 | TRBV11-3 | CASSSGTSDYNEQFF
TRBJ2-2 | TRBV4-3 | CASSQGVTVTGELFF
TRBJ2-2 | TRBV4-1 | CASSTPASGNTGELFF
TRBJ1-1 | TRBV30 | CAWRSGVGNTEAFF
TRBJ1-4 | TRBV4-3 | CASSQGTRGQFNEKLFF
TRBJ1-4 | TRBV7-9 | CSSSPSRTGINEKLFF
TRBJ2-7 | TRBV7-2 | CASSLQMAYEQYF
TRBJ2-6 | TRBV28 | CASSVTGTGANVLTF
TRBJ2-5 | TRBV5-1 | CASSSARLSGETQYF
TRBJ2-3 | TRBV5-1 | CASSLEQLSTDTQYF
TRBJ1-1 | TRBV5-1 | CASSDHRGRNTEAFF
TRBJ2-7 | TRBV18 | CASSSERYEQYF
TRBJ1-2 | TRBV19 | CASRAGEEAGCTF
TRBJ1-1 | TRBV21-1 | CASSKEAVETIRMNTEAFF
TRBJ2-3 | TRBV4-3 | CASSRAEHTDTQYF
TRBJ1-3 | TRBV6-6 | CASSTGSGNTIYF